The present TCR beta chain was sequenced within a study of early T cells in non-severe SARS-CoV-2 infection. The CDR3 extends over 13 amino acids. Trimming pared 3 bases from V and 5 bases from J, leaving 8 bases between. Germline V gene data show CDR1 as LNHDA and CDR2 as SQIVND (reference sequence). This clonotype was counted between two and nine times. Each CDR3 protein is one row after TCRdb ran MiXCR on the 5' RACE reads. The profile shows approximately 81,000 distinct CDR3 sequences, about an eighth of them singletons. This clonotype was sampled from an adult who was a healthcare worker with PCR-confirmed SARS-CoV-2 infection or an uninfected control (not recorded which). This rearrangement joins TRBV19 to TRBJ2-1; weak D call: TRBD2 (6 bases). Sequencing used whole blood. CDR3 sequence reads: CASSIGGNNEQFF. The CDR3 DNA is TGTGCCAGTAGTATTGGGGGGAACAATGAGCAGTTCTTC.